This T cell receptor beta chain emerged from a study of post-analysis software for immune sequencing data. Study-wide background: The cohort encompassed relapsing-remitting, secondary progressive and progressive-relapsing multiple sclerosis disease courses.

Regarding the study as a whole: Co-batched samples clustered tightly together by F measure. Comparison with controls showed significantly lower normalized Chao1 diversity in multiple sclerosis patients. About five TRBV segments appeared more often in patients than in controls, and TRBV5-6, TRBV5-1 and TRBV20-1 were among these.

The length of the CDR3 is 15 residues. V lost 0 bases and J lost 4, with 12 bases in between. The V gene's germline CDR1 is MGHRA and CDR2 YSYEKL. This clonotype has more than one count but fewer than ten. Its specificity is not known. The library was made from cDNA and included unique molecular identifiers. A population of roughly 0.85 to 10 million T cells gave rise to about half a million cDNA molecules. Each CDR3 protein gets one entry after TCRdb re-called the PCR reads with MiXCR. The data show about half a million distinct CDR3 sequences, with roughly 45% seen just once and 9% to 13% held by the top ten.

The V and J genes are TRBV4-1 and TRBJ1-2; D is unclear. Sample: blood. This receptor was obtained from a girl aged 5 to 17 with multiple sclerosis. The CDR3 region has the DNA TGCGCCAGCAGCCAAGATACGGCCTCGGGCTATGGCTACACCTTC. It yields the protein CASSQDTASGYGYTF.